A single sample is the source of the 3 T cell receptor beta chains below, sequenced in a study of metastatic and nonmetastatic thyroid tumors. TCRdb reassembled clones from the PCR reads with MiXCR. This table holds about 20,000 clones, under 35% found once. Nobody among the patients had been given any treatment before thyroid surgery. Material: tumor tissue. The receptors derive from a female donor with papillary thyroid cancer or a benign thyroid nodule (not recorded which). Some clones in this sample may be carry-over from other donors' samples.

The genes are TRBV20-1 and TRBJ1-6; the D gene is possibly TRBD1 (6 bases). The CDR3 extends over 14 amino acids. Germline V gene sequence: CDR1 DFQATT, CDR2 SNEGSKA (reference sequence). V lost 3 bases, J lost 6 bases, and 12 bases lay in between. The CDR3 coding sequence is TGCAGTGCTAGTCACGGACAGATTAATTCACCCCTCCACTTT. As protein: CSASHGQINSPLHF.

This clone was detected many times. This chain links TRBV11-2 with TRBJ2-7; D unresolved. Germline CDR1 and CDR2: SGHAT and FQNNGV. CDR3 length: 10 residues. V lost 5 bases to trimming and J lost 7 bases, with 6 bases between them. This CDR3 is CASSITEQYF. The CDR3 nucleotides read TGTGCCAGCAGCATAACGGAGCAGTACTTC.

DNA for the CDR3: TGCGCCAGCAGCTTGGGAGGCGGGGATAGCACAGATACGCAGTATTTT. Amino acids: CASSLGGGDSTDTQYF. The rearrangement uses TRBV5-1 and TRBJ2-3; tentatively, D is TRBD2 (6 bases). V was trimmed by 0 bases and J by 0 bases, leaving 11 bases between them. The CDR3 is made up of 16 amino acids. Germline V gene lookup returns CDR1 SGHRS and CDR2 YFSETQ.